The rows below give T cell receptor beta chains drawn from one sample of a study of blood T cell repertoires in COVID-19. Data came from immunoSEQ multiplex PCR; TCRdb stores just in-frame clones and leaves some out. The sample carries some 56,000 clones, approximately 83% recorded once. Sequenced: peripheral blood. These receptors all come from a man at least 80 years old with COVID-19, enrolled during active disease. Both conserved end residues are part of each CDR3. D genes are given only for firm matches. Part of the rows lack a size; the others show once, few, many or a class for expanded clones.

clone size: once
V gene: TRBV7-9
J gene: TRBJ1-6
D gene: NA
CDR3 DNA: TGTGCCAGCAGCCAAGGGGTAGATGGTTCACCCCTCCACTTT
CDR3 protein: CASSQGVDGSPLHF

clone size: NA
V gene: TRBV7-9
J gene: TRBJ2-7
D gene: TRBD1
CDR3 DNA: TGTGCCAGCAGCTTTCTACAAGGGGGCGCCTCCTACGAGCAGTACTTC
CDR3 protein: CASSFLQGGASYEQYF

clone size: NA
V gene: TRBV27
J gene: TRBJ1-6
D gene: NA
CDR3 DNA: TGTGCCAGCAGCCCAAGTCCGCGACGGGAGGGGTATAATTCACCCCTCCACTTT
CDR3 protein: CASSPSPRREGYNSPLHF

clone size: few
V gene: TRBV18
J gene: TRBJ2-7
D gene: NA
CDR3 DNA: TGTGCCAGCTCACCGGGGCACCCCTCCTACGAGCAGTACTTC
CDR3 protein: CASSPGHPSYEQYF

clone size: NA
V gene: TRBV24-1
J gene: TRBJ1-2
D gene: TRBD1
CDR3 DNA: TGTGCCACCAGTGATGGGGACAGGGTTGACGGCTACACCTTC
CDR3 protein: CATSDGDRVDGYTF

clone size: NA
V gene: TRBV30
J gene: TRBJ1-1
D gene: TRBD1
CDR3 DNA: TGTGCCCAGGGACAGCAGATGAACACTGAAGCTTTCTTT
CDR3 protein: CAQGQQMNTEAFF

clone size: NA
V gene: TRBV7-9
J gene: TRBJ2-1
D gene: TRBD1
CDR3 DNA: TGTGCCAGCAGATCCCGGGACAGGGACTACAATGAGCAGTTCTTC
CDR3 protein: CASRSRDRDYNEQFF

clone size: once
V gene: TRBV19
J gene: TRBJ2-2
D gene: NA
CDR3 DNA: TGTGCCACTTCTCCAAGGGGGGAGGGCACCGGGGAGCTGTTTTTT
CDR3 protein: CATSPRGEGTGELFF

clone size: NA
V gene: TRBV18
J gene: TRBJ2-5
D gene: TRBD1
CDR3 DNA: TGTGCCAGCTCACCTTCAGACAGGGGGAGTGAGACCCAGTACTTC
CDR3 protein: CASSPSDRGSETQYF

clone size: NA
V gene: TRBV7-8
J gene: TRBJ1-4
D gene: TRBD1
CDR3 DNA: TGTGCCAGCAGCCCTACAGGGGGCCATGAAAAACTGTTTTTT
CDR3 protein: CASSPTGGHEKLFF

clone size: NA
V gene: TRBV6-5
J gene: TRBJ1-6
D gene: NA
CDR3 DNA: TGTGCCAGCAGTTACTCCCAGGGTCGAATTAATTCACCCCTCCACTTT
CDR3 protein: CASSYSQGRINSPLHF

clone size: NA
V gene: TRBV6-5
J gene: TRBJ1-2
D gene: TRBD1
CDR3 DNA: TGTGCCAGCAGCCAAGACAGGGTTATCTATGGCTACACCTTC
CDR3 protein: CASSQDRVIYGYTF

clone size: few
V gene: TRBV9
J gene: TRBJ1-2
D gene: NA
CDR3 DNA: TGTGCCAGCAGCCAATCCAGGGGCTCCTATGGCTACACCTTC
CDR3 protein: CASSQSRGSYGYTF

clone size: NA
V gene: TRBV4-3
J gene: TRBJ2-1
D gene: NA
CDR3 DNA: TGCGCCAGCAGCCAAGAAGCGAGGAGCTCCTACAATGAGCAGTTCTTC
CDR3 protein: CASSQEARSSYNEQFF

clone size: NA
V gene: TRBV4-1
J gene: TRBJ2-3
D gene: NA
CDR3 DNA: TGCGCCAGCAGCCAAGTGGGGACAAGCACAGATACGCAGTATTTT
CDR3 protein: CASSQVGTSTDTQYF

clone size: NA
V gene: TRBV5-1
J gene: TRBJ1-1
D gene: TRBD1
CDR3 DNA: TGCGCCAGCACCTTCGGGACAGGGGTCAACACTGAAGCTTTCTTT
CDR3 protein: CASTFGTGVNTEAFF

clone size: NA
V gene: TRBV18
J gene: TRBJ1-1
D gene: TRBD1
CDR3 DNA: TGTGCCAGCTCACTCGGACAGGGTTTAAACACTGAAGCTTTCTTT
CDR3 protein: CASSLGQGLNTEAFF

clone size: NA
V gene: TRBV3-1/TRBV3-2
J gene: TRBJ2-4
D gene: TRBD2
CDR3 DNA: TGTGCCAGCAGCCGAGTAGGGATGCGGGGGAGGGTAACGCTAGCCAAAAACATTCAGTACTTC
CDR3 protein: CASSRVGMRGRVTLAKNIQYF

clone size: NA
V gene: TRBV21-1
J gene: TRBJ2-2
D gene: NA
CDR3 DNA: TGTGCCAGCAGCTTGTCCCGGGACACTTCAAACACCGGGGAGCTGTTTTTT
CDR3 protein: CASSLSRDTSNTGELFF

clone size: NA
V gene: TRBV4-2
J gene: TRBJ1-1
D gene: NA
CDR3 DNA: TGTGCCAGCAGCCCAACAACCGGGACAACACCAGAAGCTTTCTTT
CDR3 protein: CASSPTTGTTPEAFF

clone size: NA
V gene: TRBV6-5
J gene: TRBJ2-5
D gene: TRBD2
CDR3 DNA: TGTGCCAGCAGTTACACGACTAGCCCAGAGACCCAGTACTTC
CDR3 protein: CASSYTTSPETQYF

clone size: NA
V gene: TRBV10-2
J gene: TRBJ1-1
D gene: NA
CDR3 DNA: TGCGCCAGCAGTGAGTGGGCCGCGAACACTGAAGCTTTCTTT
CDR3 protein: CASSEWAANTEAFF

clone size: NA
V gene: TRBV6-2/TRBV6-3
J gene: TRBJ1-5
D gene: NA
CDR3 DNA: TGTGCCAGCAGTTATAGTCACTACCCCAATCAGCCCCAGCATTTT
CDR3 protein: CASSYSHYPNQPQHF

clone size: NA
V gene: TRBV6-5
J gene: TRBJ1-5
D gene: NA
CDR3 DNA: TGTGCCAGCAGTACAGACTACAATCAGCCCCAGCATTTT
CDR3 protein: CASSTDYNQPQHF

clone size: NA
V gene: TRBV2
J gene: TRBJ2-1
D gene: NA
CDR3 DNA: TGTGCCAGCAGTGTGCAGGCATCCTTCGGCAATGAGCAGTTCTTC
CDR3 protein: CASSVQASFGNEQFF

clone size: once
V gene: TRBV10-3
J gene: TRBJ1-1
D gene: TRBD1
CDR3 DNA: TGTGCCATCAGTGAGTCGACTCGGGACAGGGGGAGAGGGACTGAAGCTTTCTTT
CDR3 protein: CAISESTRDRGRGTEAFF

clone size: few
V gene: TRBV6-5
J gene: TRBJ1-1
D gene: TRBD1
CDR3 DNA: TGTGCCAGCAGTTACCAGGGGGTGGACACTGAAGCTTTCTTT
CDR3 protein: CASSYQGVDTEAFF

clone size: NA
V gene: TRBV28
J gene: TRBJ2-5
D gene: TRBD2
CDR3 DNA: TGTGCCAGCAAACTAGCGGGGCCCCGGACCCAGTACTTC
CDR3 protein: CASKLAGPRTQYF